The rows below give T cell receptor beta chains drawn from one sample of a study of blood T cell repertoires in COVID-19. Profiled with immunoSEQ multiplex PCR; TCRdb holds only in-frame clones, not every one. The sample lists tens of thousands of clones, 84% occurring once. The specimen was peripheral blood. These TCRs come from a man aged 55 to 69 with acute or convalescent COVID-19. Each CDR3 is given with its conserved first and last residue. D genes are given only for firm matches. Clone size is given for some rows only: seen once, a few or many times, or a class if the clone is expanded.

abundance	d_gene	len	v_gene	j_gene	CDR3aa	CDR3nt
.	.	16	TRBV5-4	TRBJ1-4	CASSLGTQTTNEKLFF	TGTGCCAGCAGCTTGGGCACACAGACAACTAATGAAAAACTGTTTTTT
once	TRBD1	15	TRBV2	TRBJ1-5	CASRPPGGSNQPQHF	TGTGCCAGCAGGCCCCCAGGGGGTAGCAATCAGCCCCAGCATTTT
once	.	12	TRBV6-5	TRBJ2-7	CAAKQAQGEQYF	TGTGCCGCCAAGCAGGCCCAGGGGGAGCAGTACTTC
.	.	14	TRBV24-1	TRBJ1-5	CATSGSEPTQPQHF	TGTGCCACCAGTGGGTCCGAACCTACTCAGCCCCAGCATTTT
.	TRBD1	20	TRBV9	TRBJ2-5	CASSVGLGLGQGSVWETQYF	TGTGCCAGCAGCGTAGGACTGGGATTGGGACAGGGGAGTGTGTGGGAGACCCAGTACTTC
.	TRBD1	14	TRBV18	TRBJ1-2	CASSGTGGYYGYTF	TGTGCCAGCTCAGGGACAGGAGGTTACTATGGCTACACCTTC
.	.	14	TRBV7-2	TRBJ1-4	CASSLGGSWEKLFF	TGTGCCAGCAGCTTAGGAGGGTCTTGGGAAAAACTGTTTTTT
few	.	14	TRBV19	TRBJ2-2	CASSISLNTGELFF	TGTGCCAGTAGTATCTCACTTAACACCGGGGAGCTGTTTTTT
once	.	16	TRBV4-2	TRBJ1-6	CASSQERTPGGSPLHF	TGTGCCAGCAGCCAAGAAAGGACACCGGGGGGTTCACCCCTCCACTTT
.	TRBD2	14	TRBV15	TRBJ2-5	CATTTGGGQETQYF	TGTGCCACCACCACGGGGGGAGGCCAAGAGACCCAGTACTTC
.	TRBD2	17	TRBV27	TRBJ2-1	CASSLAGRLAGVYEQFF	TGTGCCAGCAGTTTAGCCGGCCGACTAGCGGGGGTCTATGAGCAGTTCTTC
.	.	15	TRBV7-2	TRBJ1-2	CASSFTPGTPHGYTF	TGTGCCAGCAGCTTTACCCCCGGGACACCCCATGGCTACACCTTC
.	TRBD2	15	TRBV4-2	TRBJ2-3	CASSHQRGGRYTQYF	TGTGCCAGCAGCCATCAGCGGGGGGGCCGGTATACGCAGTATTTT
.	.	16	TRBV6-5	TRBJ1-5	CASSYSGPQGNQPQHF	TGTGCCAGCAGTTACTCTGGGCCCCAAGGCAATCAGCCCCAGCATTTT
.	.	17	TRBV7-2	TRBJ1-2	CASSFTPQGSPNYGYTF	TGTGCCAGCAGTTTTACCCCGCAGGGCTCTCCTAACTATGGCTACACCTTC
.	.	15	TRBV15	TRBJ2-1	CATSREASSYNEQFF	TGTGCCACCAGCAGGGAGGCGTCATCCTACAATGAGCAGTTCTTC
.	.	13	TRBV5-1	TRBJ1-4	CASSPHTTEKLFF	TGCGCCAGCAGCCCACACACGACAGAAAAACTGTTTTTT
.	.	15	TRBV7-2	TRBJ1-5	CASSLERGLKQPQHF	TGTGCCAGCAGCTTAGAGAGAGGGTTGAAGCAGCCCCAGCATTTT
.	TRBD2	19	TRBV9	TRBJ2-2	CASSAPRGSGGSTTGELFF	TGTGCCAGCAGCGCCCCCCGGGGTAGCGGGGGGTCCACGACCGGGGAGCTGTTTTTT
.	TRBD1	16	TRBV11-2	TRBJ1-1	CASSFQRRQGHTEAFF	TGTGCCAGCAGCTTTCAACGCCGACAGGGGCACACTGAAGCTTTCTTT
once	TRBD1	15	TRBV7-8	TRBJ1-2	CASSGLGQGDLGYTF	TGTGCCAGCAGCGGCCTGGGACAGGGGGATTTGGGCTACACCTTC
.	.	12	TRBV4-1	TRBJ1-1	CASSPGGAEAFF	TGCGCCAGCAGCCCTGGGGGGGCTGAAGCTTTCTTT
once	TRBD1	12	TRBV30	TRBJ2-7	CAWGDRGYEQYF	TGTGCCTGGGGGGACAGGGGCTACGAGCAGTACTTC
few	.	13	TRBV15	TRBJ1-4	CATSRAGNEKLFF	TGTGCCACCAGCAGAGCAGGGAATGAAAAACTGTTTTTT
few	.	16	TRBV4-2	TRBJ1-2	CASSQDYGRSSYGYTF	TGTGCCAGCAGCCAAGATTATGGCAGATCTTCCTATGGCTACACCTTC
.	.	13	TRBV7-3	TRBJ2-3	CASSPRNTDTQYF	TGTGCCAGCAGCCCTAGGAACACAGATACGCAGTATTTT
.	.	15	TRBV19	TRBJ1-4	CASSADTYGSEKLFF	TGTGCCAGTAGTGCCGACACTTACGGCTCGGAAAAACTGTTTTTT
.	.	13	TRBV21-1	TRBJ2-1	CASSKSPRNEQFF	TGTGCCAGCAGCAAAAGCCCCCGGAATGAGCAGTTCTTC
.	TRBD2	16	TRBV7-6	TRBJ2-3	CASSPTSGPSTDTQYF	TGTGCCAGCAGCCCCACTAGCGGCCCTAGCACAGATACGCAGTATTTT
.	.	15	TRBV13	TRBJ1-2	CASSDQGSAYYGYTF	TGTGCCAGCAGCGACCAGGGTTCCGCTTACTATGGCTACACCTTC
.	.	13	TRBV7-3	TRBJ1-2	CASSPSGGGGYTF	TGTGCCAGCAGCCCAAGCGGGGGCGGTGGCTACACCTTC
.	.	12	TRBV7-9	TRBJ1-1	CASSLGRTEAFF	TGTGCCAGCAGCTTAGGGAGGACTGAAGCTTTCTTT
.	.	19	TRBV23-1	TRBJ1-1	CASSQWELGQGYRNTEAFF	TGCGCCAGCAGTCAATGGGAATTGGGGCAGGGCTACCGGAACACTGAAGCTTTCTTT
.	.	16	TRBV6-1	TRBJ2-4	CASSEAGVLAKNIQYF	TGTGCCAGCAGTGAGGCAGGGGTCTTAGCCAAAAACATTCAGTACTTC
few	.	16	TRBV5-1	TRBJ1-3	CASSTAPTGSGNTIYF	TGCGCCAGCAGCACGGCGCCGACTGGCTCTGGAAACACCATATATTTT